Below are 8 T cell receptor beta chains sequenced from a single sample in a study of PD-L1 blockade in urothelial cancer. Generated by immunoSEQ multiplex PCR, the TCRdb table keeps only in-frame clones and is missing some. The repertoire has around 33,000 clones, over 75% of them found once; the top ten carry approximately 3.5%. Sequenced material: PBMCs, taken around atezolizumab (anti-PD-L1) treatment. The receptor set was obtained from a man between 65 and 85 years old with urothelial cancer.

CDR3 sequence reads: CASTVGGANTEAFF. CDR3 DNA sequence: TGTGCCAGCACCGTCGGGGGGGCCAACACTGAAGCTTTCTTT. The V gene is TRBV28, the J gene TRBJ1-1; D perhaps matches TRBD1 (6 bases). V lost 7 bases, J lost 2 bases, and 14 bases lay in between. The CDR3 extends over 14 amino acids. Germline CDR1 and CDR2: MDHEN and SYDVKM.

The chain combines TRBV4-3 with TRBJ1-1, with TRBD1 as a possible D gene (6 bases). This CDR3 region has 13 residues. V lost 2 bases and J 10 bases, leaving 14 bases between the germline ends. The germline CDR1 and CDR2 sequences are LGHNA and YSLEER. The CDR3 loop is CASSQTSTGGAFF. The CDR3 DNA sequence: TGCGCCAGCAGCCAAACTTCGACAGGTGGAGCTTTCTTT.

The chain links TRBV19 to TRBJ1-2, with D perhaps matching TRBD1 (6 bases). The V and J ends lost 3 bases and 7 bases respectively, with 12 bases between them. The CDR3 runs to 13 residues. Germline loops: CDR1 LNHDA, CDR2 SQIVND (reference sequence). CDR3 sequence (DNA): TGTGCCAGTAGTATTAGTGACAGGACTGGCTACACCTTC. It encodes CASSISDRTGYTF.

This clone was found a few times. The chain has TRBV27 and TRBJ2-5; the match to TRBD2 covers 9 bases. Germline lookup yields CDR1 MNHEY and CDR2 SMNVEV (reference sequence). This CDR3 contains 15 residues. V shed 2 bases, J shed 5 bases, and the junction held 6 bases outside the gene matches. Written as DNA, the CDR3 is TGTGCCAGCAGTTTAAGGCGGGGGGGCCTGGAGACCCAGTACTTC. Translation gives CASSLRRGGLETQYF.

CDR3 protein: CASSTGFRDTQYF. The CDR3 DNA reads as TGTGCCAGCAGTACCGGGTTCAGAGATACGCAGTATTTT. This chain connects TRBV6-5 to TRBJ2-3; no clear D. Per germline, CDR1 MNHEY and CDR2 SVGAGI. Trimming removed 5 bases at V and 5 bases at J, with 11 bases between. CDR3 size: 13 residues.

This rearrangement joins TRBV7-8 to TRBJ2-2; unclear D gene. Trimming cost V 5 bases and J 6 bases, with 10 bases left between them. CDR1 and CDR2 from the germline V gene are SGHVS and FQNEAQ. The length of the CDR3 is 13 residues. The CDR3: CASSPSGAGELFF. The CDR3 DNA sequence: TGTGCCAGCAGCCCCTCGGGTGCCGGGGAGCTGTTTTTT. The full variable domain, rest sourced from reference TRBV7-8 and TRBJ2-2, is GAGVSQSPRYKVAKRGQDVALRCDPISGHVSLFWYQQALGQGPEFLTYFQNEAQLDKSGLPSDRFFAERPEGSVSTLKIQRTQQEDSAVYLCASSPSGAGELFFGEGSRLTVL.

The V gene is TRBV15, the J gene TRBJ2-2; D call uncertain. Germline CDR1 reads LNHNV; CDR2 reads YYDKDF (reference sequence). The CDR3 sequence is 14 residues long. Trimming pared 4 bases from V and 5 bases from J, leaving 11 bases between. This CDR3 reads CATSTPRVTGELFF. The CDR3 nucleotides read TGTGCCACCAGCACCCCCCGGGTGACCGGGGAGCTGTTTTTT. The variable domain in full, completed from reference TRBV15 and TRBJ2-2, reads DAMVIQNPRYQVTQFGKPVTLSCSQTLNHNVMYWYQQKSSQAPKLLFHYYDKDFNNEADTPDNFQSRRPNTSFCFLDIRSPGLGDTAMYLCATSTPRVTGELFFGEGSRLTVL.

The chain links TRBV20-1 to TRBJ1-2, with a tentative D call TRBD1 (5 bases). V was trimmed by 5 bases and J by 8 bases, leaving 9 bases between them. Germline V CDR1 and CDR2: DFQATT, SNEGSKA (reference sequence). The CDR3 spans 10 residues. CDR3 sequence (DNA): TGCAGTGCTTCAGGGTACGGCTACACCTTC. Its translation is CSASGYGYTF.